Below, 27 T cell receptor beta chains from the same sample are listed, as sequenced in a study of T cells in Graves' hyperthyroidism and ophthalmopathy. Researchers took RNA transcripts and amplified the TCR beta CDR3 regions from them. Researchers ran a first-round RT-PCR on the TCR CDR3 using the HTBI primer set. In TCRdb, the multiplex PCR reads were re-called with MiXCR into one record per CDR3 protein. The sample lists some 570,000 distinct CDR3 sequences; 17% were seen once. Sequencing used blood. These receptors came from a woman aged 18-29 years with Graves' ophthalmopathy.

This clonotype was recorded at least ten times. The chain is built from TRBV7-9 and TRBJ2-7; TRBD2 might be the D (6 bases). Germline CDR1 and CDR2: SEHNR and FQNEAQ (reference sequence). Trimming removed 1 base from V and 6 bases from J, with 10 bases in between. CDR3 length equals 13 residues. CDR3 sequence (DNA): TGTGCCAGCAGCTTAGTGGGGGGAATCGAGCAGTACTTC. This translates into CASSLVGGIEQYF.

This clonotype was observed at least ten times. This sequence joins TRBV6-1 and TRBJ1-1, with 9 bases lining up with TRBD1. The V segment lost 7 bases and the J segment 5 bases; nucleotides outside the gene matches: 8. The CDR3 loop spans 14 amino acids. Germline V lookup: CDR1 MNHNS, CDR2 SASEGT. The CDR3 reads CASNKLGQGTEAFF. CDR3 DNA sequence: TGTGCCAGCAATAAATTGGGACAGGGTACTGAAGCTTTCTTT.

This clonotype showed up many times. This sequence joins TRBV28 and TRBJ2-1; D is possibly TRBD2 (5 bases). The CDR3 extends over 12 amino acids. Trimming cost V 5 bases and J 9 bases, with 11 bases left between them. Germline CDR1 is MDHEN and CDR2 is SYDVKM. In DNA, the CDR3 is TGTGCCAGCAGTCCCCCCCGGGGTGAGCAGTTCTTC. Its translation is CASSPPRGEQFF.

This clonotype was picked up many times. The V gene is TRBV28, the J gene TRBJ1-5; the D is unclear. The CDR3 is made up of 13 amino acids. CDR1 is MDHEN and CDR2 is SYDVKM in the germline V gene. V shed 10 bases and J shed 5 bases, with 15 bases lying between them. CDR3 residues: CATTGRLDQPQHF. The CDR3 nucleotides read TGTGCCACCACCGGACGGCTCGATCAGCCCCAGCATTTT. Combining the CDR3 with reference TRBV28 and TRBJ1-5 gives the whole variable domain DVKVTQSSRYLVKRTGEKVFLECVQDMDHENMFWYRQDPGLGLRLIYFSYDVKMKEKGDIPEGYSVSREKKERFSLILESASTNQTSMYLCATTGRLDQPQHFGDGTRLSIL.

Turning to this clonotype: This clone may be a read error of a much larger clone one base away. J is TRBJ2-2 and V is TRBV28; D possibly corresponds to TRBD1 (5 bases). Germline V gene sequence: CDR1 MDHEN, CDR2 SYDVKM. Trimming took 4 bases from V and 5 from J, leaving 11 bases between them. The CDR3 spans 14 residues. The DNA for the CDR3 is TGTGCCAGCAGTTCGGACACAGAGACCGGGGAGCTGTTTTTT. It encodes CASSSDTETGELFF.

Ten or more counts support this clonotype. CDR3 coding DNA: TGTGCCATCACCGGTCAAGGGCGCGGAAACACCATATATTTT. It codes for CAITGQGRGNTIYF. V gene TRBV10-3 combines with J gene TRBJ1-3; D is ambiguous. This CDR3 contains 14 residues. V lost 7 bases to trimming and J lost 4 bases, with 14 bases between them. The germline V gene has CDR1 ENHRY and CDR2 SYGVKD.

This clonotype was counted only a few times. The chain has TRBV18 and TRBJ1-5, with D maybe TRBD1 (6 bases). Per germline, CDR1 KGHSH and CDR2 LQKENI. This CDR3 spans 16 amino acids. V dropped 6 bases and J dropped 0 bases, with 15 bases sitting between them. The chain's CDR3 is CASSLRPGDSNQPQHF. The DNA of the CDR3 is TGTGCCAGCTCCCTTAGGCCAGGGGATAGCAATCAGCCCCAGCATTTT.

The chain joins TRBV5-1 to TRBJ1-1; no reliable D call. Germline lookup yields CDR1 SGHRS and CDR2 YFSETQ. Between the trimmed V and J ends, which lost 4 bases and 4 bases, there was a span of 14 bases. This CDR3 comprises 14 residues. CDR3 amino acids: CASSPVRHGTEAFF. The CDR3 bases are TGCGCCAGCAGCCCTGTACGGCATGGCACTGAAGCTTTCTTT.

The chain combines TRBV2 with TRBJ2-7; TRBD2 matches 10 bases. The CDR3 is 16 amino acids. The germline gives CDR1 SNHLY, CDR2 FYNNEI. V trimming: 8 bases; J trimming: 1 base; junction bases outside the gene matches: 11. The CDR3, as DNA: TGTGCCAGCCGCGGGGGCCTAGCGGGAGTATCCTACGAGCAGTACTTC. This codes for CASRGGLAGVSYEQYF.

At least ten counts were recorded for this clonotype. V and J are TRBV20-1 and TRBJ1-2, with 9 bases lining up with TRBD1. CDR1 DFQATT and CDR2 SNEGSKA come from the germline V gene (reference sequence). With V trimmed by 2 bases and J by 8 bases, 9 bases remained unmatched. The CDR3 length is 14 residues. CDR3 amino acids: CSARPPGQGEGYTF. In DNA form, the CDR3 reads TGCAGTGCTAGACCCCCGGGACAGGGCGAAGGCTACACCTTC.

The chain employs TRBV9 and TRBJ2-3; 9 bases fit TRBD1. The CDR3 loop spans 15 amino acids. V lost 3 bases to trimming and J lost 3 bases; unmatched junction nucleotides: 5. In germline, CDR1 is SGDLS, CDR2 YYNGEE. This CDR3 is CASSANRGPTDTQYF. DNA of the CDR3: TGTGCCAGCAGCGCAAACAGGGGGCCAACAGATACGCAGTATTTT.

This clonotype has at least ten counts. The chain links TRBV28 to TRBJ2-7, with TRBD2 matching over 7 bases. CDR3 size: 12 residues. CDR1 MDHEN and CDR2 SYDVKM come from the germline V gene. The junction had 4 bases not matched to a gene; V was cut back by 5 bases and J by 6 bases. In DNA form, the CDR3 reads TGTGCCAGCAGTACGGGGGGTAGCGAGCAGTACTTC. Translation gives CASSTGGSEQYF.

This clonotype was detected only a few times. This rearrangement joins TRBV20-1 to TRBJ1-3, with a possible D match to TRBD1 (6 bases). The CDR3 length is 14 residues. V was clipped by 3 bases and J by 4 bases, with 13 bases between them. The germline CDR1 and CDR2 sequences are DFQATT and SNEGSKA (reference sequence). The CDR3 here is CSASLDSGGNTIYF. The CDR3, as DNA: TGCAGTGCTAGTTTGGACAGCGGGGGAAACACCATATATTTT.

This clonotype was detected many times. The CDR3 sequence is CASKRLAGDGEQFF. The CDR3 DNA sequence: TGTGCCAGCAAAAGGCTAGCGGGAGATGGTGAGCAGTTCTTC. This rearrangement joins TRBV6-1 to TRBJ2-1, with TRBD2 identical over 10 bases. CDR1 and CDR2 (germline): MNHNS, SASEGT. V lost 7 bases, J lost 9 bases, and 9 bases stayed unmatched. The CDR3 sequence is 14 residues long.

This clonotype was seen a single time. The chain has TRBV7-2 and TRBJ2-3; 8 nucleotides align to TRBD2. CDR1 is SGHTA and CDR2 is FQGNSA in the germline V gene. V shed 5 bases and J 4 bases; nucleotides not matched to a gene: 11. There are 16 residues in the CDR3. In nucleotides, the CDR3 is TGTGCCAGCAGCCGGGGGGGGGCGGGTGGAGCAGATACGCAGTATTTT. Translated: CASSRGGAGGADTQYF.

This clonotype was seen many times. The chain combines TRBV3-1 with TRBJ1-2, with D possibly being TRBD1 (5 bases). The V end was cut by 4 bases, the J end by 0 bases, with 21 bases between. CDR3 length equals 18 residues. Germline CDR1 and CDR2: LGHDT and YNNKEL (reference sequence). The CDR3 nucleotides are TGTGCCAGCAGCCTACACCCGGGACCGTCCCTTACTAACTATGGCTACACCTTC. Translating gives CASSLHPGPSLTNYGYTF.

The chain joins TRBV9 to TRBJ1-2; D perhaps matches TRBD1 (5 bases). Germline V gene sequence: CDR1 SGDLS, CDR2 YYNGEE. There are 12 residues in the CDR3. Trimming shortened V by 2 bases and J by 6 bases, and 8 bases separated the two germline ends. The CDR3 spells CASSVGTDGYTF. CDR3 coding DNA: TGTGCCAGCAGCGTCGGGACGGATGGCTACACCTTC. Full variable domain (outside the CDR3, taken from reference TRBV9 and TRBJ1-2): DSGVTQTPKHLITATGQRVTLRCSPRSGDLSVYWYQQSLDQGLQFLIQYYNGEERAKGNILERFSAQQFPDLHSELNLSSLELGDSALYFCASSVGTDGYTFGSGTRLTVV.

The chain carries TRBV4-1 and TRBJ1-2, with D perhaps matching TRBD1 (5 bases). With 0 bases removed from V and 0 bases from J, the gap between germline ends came to 11 bases. Germline CDR1 and CDR2: MGHRA and YSYEKL. The CDR3 covers 16 residues. The CDR3 here is CASSQEKTVSNYGYTF. The CDR3 DNA follows: TGCGCCAGCAGCCAAGAAAAGACAGTCTCTAACTATGGCTACACCTTC.

This clonotype was seen a handful of times. V is TRBV14 and J is TRBJ2-5; 7 bases match TRBD1. V was pared by 8 bases and J by 0 bases, with 6 bases of the junction left unmatched. The CDR3 is 14 amino acids. The germline V gene has CDR1 SGHDN and CDR2 FVKESK. This CDR3 reads CASQGTAHQETQYF. CDR3 bases: TGTGCCAGCCAAGGGACAGCCCACCAAGAGACCCAGTACTTC. Filled out from reference TRBV14 and TRBJ2-5, the complete variable domain reads EAGVTQFPSHSVIEKGQTVTLRCDPISGHDNLYWYRRVMGKEIKFLLHFVKESKQDESGMPNNRFLAERTGGTYSTLKVQPAELEDSGVYFCASQGTAHQETQYFGPGTRLLVL.

This clonotype was counted a few times. J is TRBJ2-1 and V is TRBV6-2 or TRBV6-3, with D perhaps TRBD2 (6 bases). V lost 7 bases and J 3 bases, leaving 13 bases between the germline ends. This CDR3 has 14 amino acids. The germline V gene has CDR1 MNHEY and CDR2 SVGEGT. The DNA for the CDR3 is TGTGCCAGCATTAAAGGCGGGAACTACAATGAGCAGTTCTTC. Amino acid sequence: CASIKGGNYNEQFF.

As to this clonotype: It may be a read error: a sequence one base away is much more abundant. The V call is TRBV6-6, the J call TRBJ1-5; no definite D call. The germline CDR1 and CDR2 sequences are MNHNY and SVGAGI (reference sequence). The V gene lost 0 bases and the J gene lost 1 base, with 10 bases spanning the gap. This CDR3 has 16 amino acids. Written as DNA, the CDR3 is TGTGCCAGCAGTTACTCAGGGTCTTTGAGCAATCAGCCCCAGCATTTT. The encoded protein is CASSYSGSLSNQPQHF.

This clonotype was detected many times. V and J are TRBV2 and TRBJ1-1; perhaps TRBD1 as D (5 bases). CDR3 length equals 15 residues. The V end was cut by 2 bases, the J end by 1 base, with 11 bases between. Germline values: CDR1 SNHLY, CDR2 FYNNEI. The chain's CDR3 is CASSEQGTWNTEAFF. The CDR3 DNA reads TGTGCCAGCAGTGAACAGGGCACGTGGAACACTGAAGCTTTCTTT. Combining the CDR3 with reference TRBV2 and TRBJ1-1 gives the whole variable domain EPEVTQTPSHQVTQMGQEVILRCVPISNHLYFYWYRQILGQKVEFLVSFYNNEISEKSEIFDDQFSVERPDGSNFTLKIRSTKLEDSAMYFCASSEQGTWNTEAFFGQGTRLTVV.

In regard to this clonotype: One end of the junction varies from germline; a read error may be responsible. The chain combines TRBV7-9 with TRBJ2-1; perhaps TRBD2 as D (5 bases). The CDR3 is 13 amino acids. Germline loops: CDR1 SEHNR, CDR2 FQNEAQ (reference sequence). CDR3 sequence reads: CASNLGSGNEQFF. CDR3 nucleotides: TGTGCCAGCAACTTAGGCAGCGGCAATGAGCAGTTCTTC.

Ten or more counts support this clonotype. This chain connects TRBV6-1 to TRBJ1-1; D not resolved. The CDR3 consists of 14 residues. Germline V lookup: CDR1 MNHNS, CDR2 SASEGT. Trimming left V 5 bases short and J 0 bases short, with 10 bases between. The CDR3 loop is CASSSRSLNTEAFF. DNA for the CDR3: TGTGCCAGCAGTTCCCGCAGTTTGAACACTGAAGCTTTCTTT.

Note on this clonotype: An end of the junction does not agree with germline; a read error may underlie this. The chain couples TRBV12-3 or TRBV12-4 to TRBJ1-2, with D unclear. The CDR3 is made up of 13 amino acids. The chain's CDR3 is CASSLRQVHGCTF. In DNA, the CDR3 is TGTGCCAGCAGTTTACGGCAAGTTCATGGCTGCACCTTC.

The table lists this clonotype with many counts. The chain links TRBV30 to TRBJ2-2, with 7 bases aligning to TRBD1. The germline CDR1 and CDR2 sequences are GTSNPN and SVGIG (reference sequence). Unmatched junction bases numbered 9, after V lost 3 bases and J lost 5 bases. This CDR3 contains 15 residues. CDR3 loop: CAWSARTQGTGELFF. For the CDR3, the DNA is TGTGCCTGGAGCGCCCGAACACAGGGGACCGGGGAGCTGTTTTTT.

This clonotype was observed at least ten times. The rearrangement links TRBV28 to TRBJ2-7, with a weak D call TRBD2 (6 bases). The V gene's germline CDR1 is MDHEN and CDR2 SYDVKM. The CDR3 length is 14 residues. The V and J ends lost 1 base and 2 bases respectively, with 9 bases between them. The CDR3 spells CASSLSGDPYEQYF. The CDR3, as DNA: TGTGCCAGCAGTTTATCGGGGGACCCCTACGAGCAGTACTTC.